This section outlines one TCR beta chain sequence together with its context. This clone was observed a handful of times. Its antigen remains unidentified. No base quality values were provided; no much bigger clone lies one nucleotide off. The CDR3, from cysteine to phenylalanine, totals 15 residues. Only the CDR3 part of the read is kept: 45 bases, read in frame from the first base. The junction carries 13 bases between V and J, which are trimmed by 0 bases and 3 bases respectively. Based on the germline V gene, the CDR1 and CDR2 sequences are SGHRS and YFSETQ. Separate from the approximately 700-subject first cohort, the validation cohort of some 130 subjects was the group to which the donors belonged. Libraries were constructed by the immunoSEQ multiplex PCR assay. The original methods were these. A statistical classification framework was developed to diagnose cytomegalovirus status using the catalog of TCR beta chain sequences. Sourced from immuneACCESS, this table was stored by TCRdb with only in-frame sequences that have V and J called. A share of the clones is absent; for the studies checked, an unresolved V gene accounts for under half, and the remainder has no known explanation. V and J calls and clone size are those listed in that table; D and trimming were worked out from the DNA. Recorded for this sample are some 150,000 clones; about 94% of them occurred a single time. The ten largest clones take up 1.5% to 2% of the sample.

The source of the sample is a study of cytomegalovirus exposure and HLA in healthy donors (dated by TCRdb to 2015 to 2018). Regarding the research as a whole: According to a later analysis, one platform produced both the roughly 130 validation repertoires and the 666 repertoires of the first cohort. The study aimed to test whether cataloging public T cell receptors could reveal signatures of past pathogen exposure. Besides the first cohort of around 670 subjects, a separate validation cohort made up of 120 different subjects was used. The study combined high-throughput TCR immunosequencing, statistical association of individual TCRs with disease status, and machine learning to predict cytomegalovirus infection status.

What the study reported, not specific to this receptor: The classifier was reported to diagnose cytomegalovirus status with high specificity and sensitivity in both the original cohort and the validation cohort. The authors suggested that the approach could potentially be extended to other disease states and immunological phenotypes. A later analysis had no HLA typing for the validation cohort, so co-occurrence there was scored across all 130 or so repertoires. Subsequent analysis determined that TCRs grouped into clusters in the first cohort also showed a tendency toward co-occurrence across the roughly 110 validation repertoires, and approximately 94% of cluster scores exceeded 0. Most TCR sequences were seen in very few donors, while some public TCRs were found in many individuals. A total of roughly 160 TCR beta chains were listed by the study as associated with cytomegalovirus. In vitro tests confirmed that three of the cytomegalovirus-associated TCR beta chains recognize cytomegalovirus antigens.

The source material was PBMCs. The TCR sequence derives from a man aged 18 to 29 in good health and CMV-seropositive. The V gene is TRBV5-1 and the J gene is TRBJ2-7; TRBD1 is a weak D gene call, 7 bases matching. CDR3 loop: CASSLDAGQFYEQYF. The nucleotide sequence reads TGCGCCAGCAGCTTGGATGCGGGACAGTTCTACGAGCAGTACTTC. Here the CDR3 is joined to the reference TRBV5-1 and TRBJ2-7 genes, and the full variable domain is: KAGVTQTPRYLIKTRGQQVTLSCSPISGHRSVSWYQQTPGQGLQFLFEYFSETQRNKGNFPGRFSGRQFSNSRSEMNVSTLELGDSALYLCASSLDAGQFYEQYFGPGTRLTVT.